This TCR beta chain comes out of a study of OX40 agonist ivuxolimab in advanced cancers. As for the study in general: While on treatment, patients had intravenous ivuxolimab at 0.01 to 10 mg/kg every 2 weeks. Three partial responders included one hepatocellular carcinoma patient and two cutaneous melanoma patients. Study-wide results and caveats: Clonal expansion was among the lowest in partial responders at 0.1-3.0 mg/kg, especially CD8+. CD4+ and CD8+ T cells in blood underwent clonal expansion by week 6 at 0.1 to 3.0 mg/kg.

Here immunoSEQ multiplex PCR was the method, and the copy in TCRdb shows in-frame clones only, minus some. The top ten clones hold around 6.7% of a sample with tens of thousands of clones, roughly 80% of them seen once. About this clone: Its antigen is still unknown.

This sample comprised CD4+ or CD8+ T cells sorted from blood, obtained in a trial of the OX40 agonist ivuxolimab. This clonotype was sampled from an adult with an advanced solid tumor such as melanoma, head and neck, liver or kidney cancer.

CDR3 sequence (DNA): TGTGCCAGCAGTGACTATGAGCGGGGGCTCGAATACTCATACAATGAGCAGTTCTTC. Translated: CASSDYERGLEYSYNEQFF. The V gene is TRBV6-4, the J gene TRBJ2-1; TRBD2 matches at 8 bases. CDR1 and CDR2 from the germline V gene are MRHNA and SNTAGT. CDR3 length: 19 residues. J gave up 4 bases and V 1 base, and 15 bases lay outside the gene matches.